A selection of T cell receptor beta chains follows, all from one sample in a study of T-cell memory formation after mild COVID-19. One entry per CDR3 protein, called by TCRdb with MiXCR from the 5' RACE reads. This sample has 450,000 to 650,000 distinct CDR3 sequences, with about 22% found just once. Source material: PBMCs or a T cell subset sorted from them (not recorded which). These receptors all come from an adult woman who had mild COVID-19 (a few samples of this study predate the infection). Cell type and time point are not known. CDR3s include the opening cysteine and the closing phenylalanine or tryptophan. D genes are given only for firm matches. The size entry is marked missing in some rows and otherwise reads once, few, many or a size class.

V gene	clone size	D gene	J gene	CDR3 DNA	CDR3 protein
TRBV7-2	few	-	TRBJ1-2	TGTGCCAGCAGCTTGGTCAGTAGAAGCTATGGCTACACCTTC	CASSLVSRSYGYTF
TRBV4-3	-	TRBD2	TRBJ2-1	TGCGCCAGCAGCCTTCATGGGAGGGCCAATGAGCAGTTCTTC	CASSLHGRANEQFF
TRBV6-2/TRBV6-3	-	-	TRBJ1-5	TGTGCCAGCAGTCCTCCCCCGGGCGGCAATCAGCCCCAGCATTTT	CASSPPPGGNQPQHF
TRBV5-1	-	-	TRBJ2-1	TGCGCCAGCAGCCCCTTGGGGTGGGCTTTGAATGCCCTCAATGAGCAGTTCTTC	CASSPLGWALNALNEQFF
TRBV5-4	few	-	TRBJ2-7	TGTGCCAGCAGCCCCGTGGGGGAGCTAGACGAGCAGTACTTC	CASSPVGELDEQYF
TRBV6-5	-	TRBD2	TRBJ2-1	TGTGCCAGCAGTTACTCCGGGAGGCGGAATGAGCAGTTCTTC	CASSYSGRRNEQFF
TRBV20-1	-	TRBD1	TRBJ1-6	TGCAGTGCAGGACAGGATTCACCCCTCCACTTT	CSAGQDSPLHF
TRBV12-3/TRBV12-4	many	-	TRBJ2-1	TGTGCCAGCAGTCCAGGGAATGAGCAGTTCTTC	CASSPGNEQFF
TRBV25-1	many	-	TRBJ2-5	TGTGCCAGCAGTCGCGCAGGGCCCCAAGAGACCCAGTACTTC	CASSRAGPQETQYF
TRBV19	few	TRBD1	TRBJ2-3	TGTGCCAGCGATCCAGGGGGTGGGACAGATACGCAGTATTTT	CASDPGGGTDTQYF
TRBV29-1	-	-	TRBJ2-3	TGCAGCGTTGAAAGGCACGACACAGATACGCAGTATTTT	CSVERHDTDTQYF
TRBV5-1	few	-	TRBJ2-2	TGCGCCAGCAGCTTCAAGGCCTTTAGGGGGAAGGGGAAGGAATCCGGGGAGCTGTTTTTT	CASSFKAFRGKGKESGELFF
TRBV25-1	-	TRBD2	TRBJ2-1	TGTGCCAGCAGTGAATTCGGCACTAGCGGGAGGGAGCAGTTCTTC	CASSEFGTSGREQFF
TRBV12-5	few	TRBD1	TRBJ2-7	TGTGCTAGTGGTCCCACGGGACAGCCCTACGAGCAGTACTTC	CASGPTGQPYEQYF
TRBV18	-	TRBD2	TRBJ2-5	TGTGCCAGCTCCCCGCTAGCGGGGGTCCAAGAGACCCAGTACTTC	CASSPLAGVQETQYF
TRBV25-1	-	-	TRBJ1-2	TGTGCCAGCAGTGAATTAGTAACAAATTCGGGAGGCTACACCTTC	CASSELVTNSGGYTF
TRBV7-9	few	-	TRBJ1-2	TGTGCCAGCAGCTTAGCCCTAAACCCCTATGGCTACACCTTC	CASSLALNPYGYTF
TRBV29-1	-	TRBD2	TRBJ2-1	TGCAGCGTTGTTCTAGCGGGAAGGGTTGAGCAGTTCTTC	CSVVLAGRVEQFF
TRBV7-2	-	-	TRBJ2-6	TGTGCCAGCAGCATCTTATCAGGGGTCTCTGGGGCCAACGTCCTGACTTTC	CASSILSGVSGANVLTF
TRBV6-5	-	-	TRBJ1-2	TGTGCCAGCAGTTACACTACGGACGCCCCATGGGGCTACACCTTC	CASSYTTDAPWGYTF
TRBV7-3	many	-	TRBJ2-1	TGTGCCAGCAGCCCCGGCTCATACAATGAGCAGTTCTTC	CASSPGSYNEQFF
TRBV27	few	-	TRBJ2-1	TGTGCCAGCAGCCACGTTCCTGGCTACAATGAGCAGTTCTTC	CASSHVPGYNEQFF
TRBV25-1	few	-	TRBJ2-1	TGTGCCAGCAGTGCCGACAGGATTTCCTACAATGAGCAGTTCTTC	CASSADRISYNEQFF
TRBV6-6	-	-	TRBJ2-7	TGTGCCAGCAGTTACTCCGGACCAGGGGAGGGGTACGAGCAGTACTTC	CASSYSGPGEGYEQYF
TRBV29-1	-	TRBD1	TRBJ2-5	TGCAGCGTTGAAGGAGGGACAGCAAAAGAGACCCAGTACTTC	CSVEGGTAKETQYF
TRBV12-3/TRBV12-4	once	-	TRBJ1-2	TGTGCCAGCAGTTTAAGGGGGGAGGGCTACACCTTC	CASSLRGEGYTF
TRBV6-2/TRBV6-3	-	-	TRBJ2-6	TGTGCCAGTCGCTTGGACTCTGGGGCCAACGTCCTGACTTTC	CASRLDSGANVLTF
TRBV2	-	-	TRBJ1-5	TGTGCCAGCAGGGCCCAGATGGGGCCCCAGCATTTT	CASRAQMGPQHF
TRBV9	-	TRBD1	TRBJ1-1	TGTGCCAGCAGCGCTACTACAGGGGACACTGAAGCTTTCTTT	CASSATTGDTEAFF
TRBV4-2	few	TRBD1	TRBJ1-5	TGTGCCAGCAGCCAAGAGTGGGACAGGGTTTGGCCCCAGCATTTT	CASSQEWDRVWPQHF
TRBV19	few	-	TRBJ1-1	TGTGCCAGTAGTATAGTAACAGGCTTGAACACTGAAGCTTTCTTT	CASSIVTGLNTEAFF
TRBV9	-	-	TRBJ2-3	TGTGCCAGCAGCCGTAGAGGGGCTCCCACAGATACGCAGTATTTT	CASSRRGAPTDTQYF
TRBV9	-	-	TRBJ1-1	TGTGCCAGCAGCCGGAGGGATGGCACTGAAGCTTTCTTT	CASSRRDGTEAFF
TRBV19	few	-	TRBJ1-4	TGTGCCAGTAGATCCGGGACATGGAATGAAAAACTGTTTTTT	CASRSGTWNEKLFF
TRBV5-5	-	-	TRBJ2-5	TGTGCCAGCAGCTTTGTAGAGAGGGACTTTGAGACCCAGTACTTC	CASSFVERDFETQYF
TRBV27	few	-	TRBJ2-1	TGTGCCAGCAGTTTTAGGGCAGGGGTACAGGAGCAGTTCTTC	CASSFRAGVQEQFF
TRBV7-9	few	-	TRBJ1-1	TGTGCCAGCAGCTTAGACAGTCGGGCCCTGGACACTGAAGCTTTCTTT	CASSLDSRALDTEAFF
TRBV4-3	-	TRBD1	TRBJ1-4	TGCGCCAGCAGCCAAGCAATGGGGACAGCCCCAGGACTGTTTTTT	CASSQAMGTAPGLFF
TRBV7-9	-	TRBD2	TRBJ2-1	TGTGCCAGCAGCTTAAGCGGGGGGGCCCTATACAATGAGCAGTTCTTC	CASSLSGGALYNEQFF
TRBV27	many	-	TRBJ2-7	TGTGCCAGCAGTTTTGGGGACCCCGGGGACTACGAGCAGTACTTC	CASSFGDPGDYEQYF
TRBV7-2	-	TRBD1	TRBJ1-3	TGTGCCAGCAGCCCTGGGACAGCTGGAAACACCATACATTTT	CASSPGTAGNTIHF
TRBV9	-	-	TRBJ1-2	TGTGCCAGCAGCGTAGGCGAAGGGTTTAACTATGGCTACACCTTC	CASSVGEGFNYGYTF
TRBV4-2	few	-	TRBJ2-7	TGTGCCAGCAGCCAAGATGGGGGGGCGAAGACGGTGCAGTACTTC	CASSQDGGAKTVQYF
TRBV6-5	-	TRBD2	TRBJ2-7	TGTGCCAGCAGCTTGACTAGCGGGGATACCTACGAGCAGTACTTC	CASSLTSGDTYEQYF
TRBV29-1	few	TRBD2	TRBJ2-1	TGCAGCGTTGAATTTAGCATGACTAGCCAGTTCTTC	CSVEFSMTSQFF
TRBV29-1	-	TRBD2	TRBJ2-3	TGCAGCGTGAGGACTAGCGGGAGTATTCTAGATACGCAGTATTTT	CSVRTSGSILDTQYF
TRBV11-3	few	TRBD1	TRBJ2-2	TGTGCCAGCAGCTCTTACAGGGGAAACGGGGAGCTGTTTTTT	CASSSYRGNGELFF